The T cell receptor beta chain described here comes from a study of Ad26.COV2.S vaccination and SARS-CoV-2 variants. About the study: In the study, Ad26.COV2.S was injected intramuscularly once, or twice 56 days apart.

TCRdb's copy holds only in-frame clones and misses some; the assay was immunoSEQ multiplex PCR. Of around 450,000 clones listed, about nine tenths were seen once; the top ten hold 1.7%. With respect to this clone: What it binds is not known.

Findings and limits, study-wide: Quantification of TCR breadth and depth may have yielded underestimates of total T cell responses. Breadth of non-spike TCRs did not differ between vaccinees and placebo recipients.

With V trimmed by 4 bases and J by 2 bases, 4 bases remained unmatched. Germline V gene data show CDR1 as SGHDT and CDR2 as YYEEEE. This CDR3 has 15 amino acids. The treatment here: some 20 received Ad26.COV2.S at low or high dose, single or two shots; about 5 received placebo; per-sample allocation not given. At day 63 after the first vaccine or placebo injection, samples were drawn. Boston hosted the donor, who was an adult aged 18-55 years. V is TRBV5-6 and J is TRBJ1-5; 9 nucleotides align to TRBD1. Sequenced material: peripheral blood, taken in a trial of Ad26.COV2.S vaccine versus placebo. The clonotype comes from a person between 18 and 65 years old who received the Ad26.COV2.S COVID-19 vaccine or a placebo. CDR3 bases: TGTGCCAGCAGCCGACAGGGGGTTGGCAATCAGCCCCAGCATTTT. Translating it yields CASSRQGVGNQPQHF.